Below, 23 T cell receptor beta chains from the same sample are listed, as sequenced in a study of T cells in Graves' hyperthyroidism and ophthalmopathy (dated by TCRdb to the late 2010s). Library generation was performed with multiplex PCR. TCRdb records Illumina HiSeq 2000 as the sequencer. The TCR beta CDR3 regions were amplified from RNA transcripts. The first round of RT-PCR for the TCR CDR3 was performed with the HTBI primer set and the Qiagen OneStep RT-PCR kit. TCRdb applied fastp at Q25 and MiXCR to the public reads, then kept only in-frame beta chains. Every entry covers one CDR3 protein and lists the most common genes and DNA from its rows. The sample has fewer than 650,000 distinct CDR3 sequences on record, about 15% of them singletons. The ten largest account for 3.5% to 4.5% of the sample. Sequencing was carried out using blood. These receptors originate from a woman in her forties with Graves' ophthalmopathy.

This chain joins TRBV12-3 or TRBV12-4 and TRBJ2-2; D perhaps matches TRBD1 (5 bases). Trimming removed 8 bases from V and 6 bases from J, with 16 bases in between. This CDR3 spans 14 amino acids. CDR3 amino acids: CASQGPRKSGELFF. CDR3 DNA sequence: TGTGCCAGCCAGGGTCCTAGGAAATCCGGGGAGCTGTTTTTT.

This clonotype has a count of ten or more. The chain joins TRBV12-3 or TRBV12-4 to TRBJ1-5; D is perhaps TRBD1 (6 bases). This CDR3 comprises 14 residues. Trimming left V 4 bases short and J 7 bases short, with 14 bases between. The CDR3 is CASSYREQWQPQHF. CDR3 in DNA: TGTGCCAGCAGTTACAGGGAGCAATGGCAGCCCCAGCATTTT.

This clonotype was seen many times. The rearrangement uses TRBV29-1 and TRBJ1-1; D may be TRBD1 (5 bases). The length of the CDR3 is 12 residues. The V gene's germline CDR1 is SQVTM and CDR2 ANQGSEA. Trimming stripped 4 bases from V and 4 bases from J, with 10 bases between. CDR3 DNA: TGCAGCGTTGTGGACCAGGGCACTGAAGCTTTCTTT. As protein: CSVVDQGTEAFF.

This clonotype has a count of ten or more. It may be a read error: a sequence one base away is much more abundant. The genes are TRBV29-1 and TRBJ1-2; TRBD1 aligns across 8 bases. This CDR3 is built from 13 residues. Germline V gene data show CDR1 as SQVTM and CDR2 as ANQGSEA. Trimming at V came to 3 bases and at J to 1 base, leaving 1 base not matched to a gene. The CDR3 sequence is CSVETGVNYGYTF. The CDR3 DNA is TGCAGCGTTGAGACAGGGGTTAACTATGGCTACACCTTC.

This clonotype was recorded a few times. This may stem from a read error, because a much larger clone lies one nucleotide away. J is TRBJ2-7 and V is TRBV7-2; a possible D gene is TRBD2 (5 bases). This CDR3 comprises 15 residues. Germline values: CDR1 SGHTA, CDR2 FQGNSA. CDR3 protein: CASSLGLGESDEQCF. The DNA for the CDR3 is TGTGCCAGCAGCTTAGGGCTGGGAGAATCCGACGAGCAGTGCTTC.

The chain joins TRBV4-3 to TRBJ2-5; unclear D gene. Per the germline V gene, CDR1 is LGHNA and CDR2 is YSLEER. Trimming shortened V by 0 bases and J by 5 bases, and 13 bases separated the two germline ends. The CDR3 is made up of 15 amino acids. CDR3 sequence: CASSQDVWGWETQYF. The CDR3 region has the DNA TGCGCCAGCAGCCAAGATGTTTGGGGATGGGAGACCCAGTACTTC.

This clonotype was picked up many times. This chain uses TRBV5-1 with TRBJ1-1; TRBD1 matches at 8 bases. The CDR3 covers 13 residues. V lost 3 bases to trimming and J lost 8 bases; unmatched junction nucleotides: 6. CDR1 and CDR2 (germline): SGHRS, YFSETQ. The CDR3 region is CASSSTGDREAFF. The CDR3 DNA sequence: TGCGCCAGCAGCTCCACAGGGGACAGGGAAGCTTTCTTT.

The table lists this clonotype with many counts. This chain uses TRBV20-1 with TRBJ1-2; D is unclear. This CDR3 is built from 13 residues. Deletions cut 6 bases from V and 1 base from J, with 12 bases between. CDR1 DFQATT and CDR2 SNEGSKA come from the germline V gene (reference sequence). The CDR3 DNA is TGCAGTGCCCGCGCCGACAATAACTATGGCTACACCTTC. Protein: CSARADNNYGYTF.

This clonotype was detected ten times or more. The chain recombines TRBV29-1 with TRBJ2-7; TRBD2 is a possible D gene (6 bases). Germline values: CDR1 SQVTM, CDR2 ANQGSEA. CDR3 length: 13 residues. Trimming shortened V by 6 bases and J by 0 bases, and 12 bases separated the two germline ends. CDR3 coding DNA: TGCAGCGTGTGGGGGGTGAGCTCCTACGAGCAGTACTTC. This gives the protein CSVWGVSSYEQYF.

This chain links TRBV6-1 with TRBJ2-2; 9 bases are a match to TRBD1. V was pared by 6 bases and J by 4 bases, with 6 bases of the junction left unmatched. The CDR3 is made up of 15 amino acids. Germline V gene sequence: CDR1 MNHNS, CDR2 SASEGT. The CDR3 region is CASSRTGEGTGELFF. The CDR3 nucleotides are TGTGCCAGCAGCAGGACAGGGGAAGGCACCGGGGAGCTGTTTTTT.

This clonotype was seen repeatedly, ten times or more. Compared with germline, one end of the junction differs, possibly owing to a read error. This chain uses TRBV7-2 with TRBJ2-7, with 7 bases fitting TRBD2. The CDR3 runs 14 residues. Germline assignment: CDR1 SGHTA and CDR2 FQGNSA. CDR3 loop: CASSYGLVSDEQYF. The CDR3 nucleotides read TGTGCCAGCAGCTACGGACTAGTCTCCGACGAGCAGTACTTC.

Many counts were recorded for this clonotype. This rearrangement joins TRBV20-1 to TRBJ2-7; 11 positions match TRBD1. V shed 5 bases and J 2 bases; nucleotides not matched to a gene: 5. Germline V gives CDR1 DFQATT, CDR2 SNEGSKA (reference sequence). CDR3 length: 14 residues. The CDR3 DNA reads TGCAGTGCTTCCGGGACAGGGGGACCCTACGAGCAGTACTTC. It encodes CSASGTGGPYEQYF.

This clonotype showed up many times. The gene calls are TRBV19 and TRBJ1-1, with TRBD1 as a possible D gene (5 bases). This CDR3 spans 16 amino acids. The V gene's germline CDR1 is LNHDA and CDR2 SQIVND (reference sequence). V lost 1 base, J lost 3 bases, and 15 bases lay in between. In DNA form, the CDR3 reads TGTGCCAGTAGTATAGGATCGAGGGGTGGGTACACTGAAGCTTTCTTT. Amino acids: CASSIGSRGGYTEAFF.

The genes are TRBV12-3 or TRBV12-4 and TRBJ1-2; weak D call: TRBD1 (6 bases). Trimming removed 5 bases at V and 8 bases at J, with 12 bases between. This CDR3 has 12 amino acids. The CDR3 protein is CASSNGQWGYTF. The CDR3 bases are TGTGCCAGCAGTAATGGACAGTGGGGCTACACCTTC.

This clonotype was observed at least ten times. The chain has TRBV28 and TRBJ1-5; the D gene is possibly TRBD1 (5 bases). V was cut by 6 bases and J by 4 bases, with 13 bases left in between. This CDR3 is built from 14 residues. Germline V gives CDR1 MDHEN, CDR2 SYDVKM. CDR3 region: CASSPPGTNQPQHF. In DNA form, the CDR3 reads TGTGCCAGCAGCCCTCCAGGGACGAATCAGCCCCAGCATTTT.

At least ten counts were recorded for this clonotype. The chain links TRBV11-2 to TRBJ2-5; D unclear. CDR1 and CDR2 from the germline V gene are SGHAT and FQNNGV. The CDR3 runs to 15 residues. V was clipped by 2 bases and J by 2 bases, with 12 bases between them. DNA for the CDR3: TGTGCCAGCAGCTTATTTCTCGCAGAACAAGAGACCCAGTACTTC. Its protein is CASSLFLAEQETQYF. Full variable domain (outside the CDR3, taken from reference TRBV11-2 and TRBJ2-5): EAGVAQSPRYKIIEKRQSVAFWCNPISGHATLYWYQQILGQGPKLLIQFQNNGVVDDSQLPKDRFSAERLKGVDSTLKIQPAKLEDSAVYLCASSLFLAEQETQYFGPGTRLLVL.

The V call is TRBV6-1, the J call TRBJ1-1; D might be TRBD1 (5 bases). V was shortened by 2 bases and J by 11 bases, with 15 bases between the two germline ends. Germline CDR1 MNHNS, CDR2 SASEGT. This CDR3 region has 13 residues. The CDR3 sequence: CASSELVGTSAFF. The CDR3 DNA reads as TGTGCCAGCAGTGAACTGGTGGGGACTTCTGCTTTCTTT.

Ten or more counts support this clonotype. The J gene is TRBJ2-7, the V gene TRBV6-2 or TRBV6-3, with a tentative D call TRBD2 (5 bases). This CDR3 contains 13 residues. V was pared by 10 bases and J by 4 bases, with 17 bases between. Germline V gene sequence: CDR1 MNHEY, CDR2 SVGEGT. The CDR3 region is CAIAIGRGYEQYF. In DNA form, the CDR3 reads TGTGCCATCGCCATAGGACGGGGTTACGAGCAGTACTTC.

This clonotype was detected ten times or more. The chain is built from TRBV12-3 or TRBV12-4 and TRBJ2-5; D gene ambiguous. The CDR3 spans 15 residues. Deletions cut 7 bases from V and 1 base from J, with 16 bases between. This chain's CDR3 is CASKTWVIGQETQYF. The DNA of the CDR3 is TGTGCCAGCAAAACTTGGGTGATAGGCCAAGAGACCCAGTACTTC.

Many counts were recorded for this clonotype. This chain links TRBV29-1 with TRBJ2-7; D is undetermined. The V gene lost 2 bases and the J gene lost 2 bases, with 7 bases spanning the gap. The CDR3 is made up of 12 amino acids. Germline V gene data show CDR1 as SQVTM and CDR2 as ANQGSEA. CDR3 loop: CSVESGTYEQYF. DNA for the CDR3: TGCAGCGTTGAAAGTGGGACCTACGAGCAGTACTTC.

This clonotype showed up many times. This chain links TRBV7-8 with TRBJ2-7, with D tentatively TRBD2 (6 bases). Trimming shortened V by 1 base and J by 2 bases, and 15 bases separated the two germline ends. Germline V lookup: CDR1 SGHVS, CDR2 FQNEAQ. The CDR3 consists of 16 residues. The CDR3 nucleotides read TGTGCCAGCAGCTTAGGGGCCGGGACTCCACCCTACGAGCAGTACTTC. Its translation is CASSLGAGTPPYEQYF.

Many counts were recorded for this clonotype. This chain uses TRBV27 with TRBJ2-5, with TRBD2 matching over 12 bases. The CDR3 extends over 17 amino acids. The V gene's germline CDR1 is MNHEY and CDR2 SMNVEV (reference sequence). The J segment lost 0 bases and the V segment lost 4 bases, leaving 6 bases of the junction unmatched. This chain's CDR3 is CASSSLAGGGYQETQYF. The CDR3 region has the DNA TGTGCCAGCAGTTCGCTAGCGGGAGGGGGGTACCAAGAGACCCAGTACTTC.

This clonotype was observed a few times. The genes are TRBV11-2 and TRBJ2-7; the match to TRBD1 covers 7 bases. This CDR3 comprises 14 residues. The junction had 3 bases not matched to a gene; V was cut back by 4 bases and J by 0 bases. Germline V CDR1 and CDR2: SGHAT, FQNNGV. Here the CDR3 reads CASSSGQFSYEQYF. The CDR3 nucleotides are TGTGCCAGCAGCTCGGGACAGTTCTCCTACGAGCAGTACTTC.